This T cell receptor beta chain was identified during a study of blood T cell repertoires in COVID-19. Study-wide context: T cells, B-cell-depleted T cells, or PBMCs supplied cDNA or gDNA.

The germline V gene encodes CDR1 SGHRS and CDR2 YFSETQ. Trimming left V 5 bases short and J 4 bases short, with 12 bases between. CDR3 length: 13 amino acids. As handled by the study authors: Amplifying reference gene primers gave estimates of nucleated cell counts. The repertoire was sequenced with immunoSEQ multiplex PCR; TCRdb's copy has only in-frame clones and lacks some. The V and J calls and clone size come from that table; D and trimming were worked out from the DNA. Of hundreds of thousands of clones listed, 70% to 90% were seen once; the top ten hold 0.2% to 0.3%. Sequencing input: peripheral blood. The source of this sequence is a woman between 18 and 29 years old with acute or convalescent COVID-19. This chain uses TRBV5-1 with TRBJ1-2; possibly TRBD1 for D (6 bases). The CDR3 nucleotides read TGCGCCAGCAGACCCGGGACAACCTATGGCTACACCTTC. Translating it yields CASRPGTTYGYTF.